This TCR beta chain appears in the sequencing data of a study of tumor-infiltrating lymphocytes in primary liver carcinoma. Whole-study context: These were node-negative, non-metastatic T1-T3 tumors of roughly 4 to 11 cm. Study conclusions and caveats: All five tumor regions shared only about 7.5-24% of top clones.

This CDR3 contains 13 residues. V lost 10 bases to trimming and J lost 12 bases, with 25 bases between them. Germline loops: CDR1 MDHEN, CDR2 SYDVKM. Extraction of RNA together with DNA used 20-30 mg of unsorted bulk tissue. The study found over 85% viable tumor cells in every tumor sample. TCR beta cDNA was made from 450 to 500 ng total RNA with a constant-region primer. Researchers made the TCR beta libraries by running three nested multiplex PCR rounds with slightly modified ARM-PCR. The first two PCR rounds, around 11 cycles each, used TRBV1-TRBV30 forward primers and a C-beta reverse primer. TCRdb itself ran the multiplex PCR reads through MiXCR, one entry per CDR3 protein. The sample consists of tens of thousands of distinct CDR3 sequences, about 80% of them appearing once. A remark on this clonotype: Its cognate antigen is unknown.

The receptor comes from a man between 40 and 49 years old with primary liver carcinoma and hepatitis B virus infection. Sequences were obtained from liver tumor tissue from sampling region 2. Subset specified: tumor region T2, inferior pole. This chain uses TRBV28 with TRBJ2-7; no reliable D call. CDR3 amino acids: CATSPGRIFQGYF. DNA for the CDR3: TGTGCCACAAGTCCAGGACGGATCTTCCAAGGGTACTTC.